This TCR beta chain was sequenced for a study of blood T cell repertoires in COVID-19. Study information: Collection of acute and convalescent COVID-19 samples took place in the United States, Italy and Spain. The analysed material was cDNA or gDNA that came from T cells, B-cell-depleted T cells, or PBMCs.

In germline, CDR1 is GTSNPN, CDR2 SVGIG (reference sequence). V lost 6 bases, J lost 5 bases, and 16 bases lay in between. The CDR3 spans 13 residues. Sequenced by immunoSEQ multiplex PCR; TCRdb stores in-frame clones only, minus some. Of 90,000 to 120,000 clones listed, approximately 91% are singletons. The chain carries TRBV30 and TRBJ1-2, with D maybe TRBD1 (6 bases). This receptor was obtained from a woman between 55 and 75 years old with acute or convalescent COVID-19. The specimen sequenced was peripheral blood. Written as DNA, the CDR3 is TGTGCCTGTACCACAGGGAGACGATATGGCTACACCTTC. It specifies CACTTGRRYGYTF.